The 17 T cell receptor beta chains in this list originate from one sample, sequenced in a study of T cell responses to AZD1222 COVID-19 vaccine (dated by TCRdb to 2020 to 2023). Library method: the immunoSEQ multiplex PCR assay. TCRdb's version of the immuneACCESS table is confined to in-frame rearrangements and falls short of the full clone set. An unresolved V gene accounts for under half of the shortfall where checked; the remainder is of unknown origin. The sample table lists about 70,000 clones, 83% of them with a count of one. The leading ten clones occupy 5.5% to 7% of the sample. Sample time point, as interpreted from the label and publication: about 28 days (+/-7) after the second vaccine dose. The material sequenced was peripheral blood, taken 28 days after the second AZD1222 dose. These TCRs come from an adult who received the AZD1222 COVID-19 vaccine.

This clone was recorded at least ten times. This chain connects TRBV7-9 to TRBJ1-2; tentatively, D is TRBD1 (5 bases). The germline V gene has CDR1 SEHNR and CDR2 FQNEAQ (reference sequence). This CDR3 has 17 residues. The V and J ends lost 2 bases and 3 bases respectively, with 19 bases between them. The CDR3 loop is CASSLNTLEGYDYGYTF. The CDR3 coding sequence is TGTGCCAGCAGCTTAAATACGTTGGAGGGGTACGACTATGGCTACACCTTC. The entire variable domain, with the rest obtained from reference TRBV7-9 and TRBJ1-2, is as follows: DTGVSQNPRHKITKRGQNVTFRCDPISEHNRLYWYRQTLGQGPEFLTYFQNEAQLEKSRLLSDRFSAERPKGSFSTLEIQRTEQGDSAMYLCASSLNTLEGYDYGYTFGSGTRLTVV.

CDR3 protein: CASSLGLETGDTQYF. CDR3 nucleotides: TGTGCCAGCAGCTTAGGTCTGGAAACGGGGGATACGCAGTATTTT. The rearrangement uses TRBV11-3 and TRBJ2-3, with D possibly TRBD2 on 5 matching bases. The CDR3 extends over 15 amino acids. Trimming shortened V by 1 base and J by 6 bases, and 14 bases separated the two germline ends. Looked up from germline, CDR1 is SGHNT and CDR2 is YENEEA.

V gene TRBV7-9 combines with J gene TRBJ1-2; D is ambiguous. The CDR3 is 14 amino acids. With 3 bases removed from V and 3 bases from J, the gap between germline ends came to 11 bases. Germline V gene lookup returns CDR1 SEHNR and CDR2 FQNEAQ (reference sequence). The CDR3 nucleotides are TGTGCCAGCAGCTTTAATGGGGAGGACTATGGCTACACCTTC. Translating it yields CASSFNGEDYGYTF. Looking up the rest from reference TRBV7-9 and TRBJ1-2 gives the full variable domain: DTGVSQNPRHKITKRGQNVTFRCDPISEHNRLYWYRQTLGQGPEFLTYFQNEAQLEKSRLLSDRFSAERPKGSFSTLEIQRTEQGDSAMYLCASSFNGEDYGYTFGSGTRLTVV.

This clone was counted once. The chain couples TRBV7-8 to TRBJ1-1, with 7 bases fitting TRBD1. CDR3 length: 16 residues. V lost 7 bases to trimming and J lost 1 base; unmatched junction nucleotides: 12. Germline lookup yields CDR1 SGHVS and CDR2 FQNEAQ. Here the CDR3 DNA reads TGTGCCAGCACCTTTCGGCTTGCAGGGGGGAACACTGAAGCTTTCTTT. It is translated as CASTFRLAGGNTEAFF.

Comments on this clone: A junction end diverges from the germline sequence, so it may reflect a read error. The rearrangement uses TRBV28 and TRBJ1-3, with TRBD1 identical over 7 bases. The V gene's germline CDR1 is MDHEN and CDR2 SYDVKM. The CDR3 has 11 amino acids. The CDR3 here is CASTNLWDRDF. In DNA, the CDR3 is TGTGCCAGCACTAACCTCTGGGACAGAGATTTT.

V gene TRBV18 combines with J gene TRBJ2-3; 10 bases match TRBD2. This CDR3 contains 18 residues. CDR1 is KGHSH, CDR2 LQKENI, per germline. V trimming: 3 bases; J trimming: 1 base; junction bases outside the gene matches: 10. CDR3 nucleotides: TGTGCCAGCTCACCCACGGTCGGGACTAGCGTCCGCACAGATACGCAGTATTTT. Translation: CASSPTVGTSVRTDTQYF.

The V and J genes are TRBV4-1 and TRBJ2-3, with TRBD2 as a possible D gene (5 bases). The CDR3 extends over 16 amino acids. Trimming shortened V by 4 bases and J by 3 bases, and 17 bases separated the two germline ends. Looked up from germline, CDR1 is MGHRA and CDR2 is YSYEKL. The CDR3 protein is CASSPARGSLTDTQYF. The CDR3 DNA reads TGCGCCAGCAGCCCCGCGAGAGGGTCGTTGACAGATACGCAGTATTTT.

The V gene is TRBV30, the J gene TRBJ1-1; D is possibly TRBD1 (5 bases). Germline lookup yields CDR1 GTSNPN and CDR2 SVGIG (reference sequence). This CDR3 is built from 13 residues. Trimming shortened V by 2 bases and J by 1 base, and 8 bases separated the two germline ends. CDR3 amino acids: CAWSRGSNTEAFF. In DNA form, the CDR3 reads TGTGCCTGGAGTAGGGGATCGAACACTGAAGCTTTCTTT.

CDR3 residues: CASSPPDRVNEQYF. The DNA of the CDR3 is TGTGCCAGCTCACCACCAGACAGGGTCAACGAGCAGTACTTC. The chain has TRBV18 and TRBJ2-7; TRBD1 agrees at 7 bases. Per germline, CDR1 KGHSH and CDR2 LQKENI. J lost 5 bases, V lost 0 bases, and 4 bases had no gene match. The CDR3 runs to 14 residues.

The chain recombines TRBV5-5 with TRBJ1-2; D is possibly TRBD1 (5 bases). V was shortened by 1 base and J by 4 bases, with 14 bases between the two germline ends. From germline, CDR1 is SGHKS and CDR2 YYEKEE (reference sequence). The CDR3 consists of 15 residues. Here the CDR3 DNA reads TGTGCCAGCAGCTTGTTCCTGGACGGGACCTATGGCTACACCTTC. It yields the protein CASSLFLDGTYGYTF.

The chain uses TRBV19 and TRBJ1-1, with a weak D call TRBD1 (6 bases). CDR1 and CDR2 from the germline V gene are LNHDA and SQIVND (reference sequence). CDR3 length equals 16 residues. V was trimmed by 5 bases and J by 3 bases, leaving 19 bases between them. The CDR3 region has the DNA TGTGCCAGTAGTCTCCCCGGGGGGGCCCTGGACACTGAAGCTTTCTTT. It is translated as CASSLPGGALDTEAFF.

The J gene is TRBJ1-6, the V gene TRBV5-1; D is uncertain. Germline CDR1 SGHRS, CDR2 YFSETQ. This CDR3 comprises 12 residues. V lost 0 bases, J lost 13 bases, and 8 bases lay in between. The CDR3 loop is CASSLVGLPLHF. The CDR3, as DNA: TGCGCCAGCAGCTTGGTAGGGTTGCCCCTCCACTTT.

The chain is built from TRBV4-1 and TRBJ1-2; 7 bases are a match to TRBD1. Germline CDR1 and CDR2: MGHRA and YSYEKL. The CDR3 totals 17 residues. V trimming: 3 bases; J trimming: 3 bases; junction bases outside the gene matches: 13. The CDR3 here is CASSHGLTGRLDYGYTF. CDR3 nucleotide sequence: TGCGCCAGCAGCCACGGGCTGACAGGGAGGCTTGACTATGGCTACACCTTC.

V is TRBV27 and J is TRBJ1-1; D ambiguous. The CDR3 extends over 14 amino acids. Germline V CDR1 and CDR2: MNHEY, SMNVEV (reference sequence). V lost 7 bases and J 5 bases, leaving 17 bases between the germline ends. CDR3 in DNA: TGTGCCAGCACCCCATTAAGTTTTGGGACTGAAGCTTTCTTT. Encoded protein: CASTPLSFGTEAFF.

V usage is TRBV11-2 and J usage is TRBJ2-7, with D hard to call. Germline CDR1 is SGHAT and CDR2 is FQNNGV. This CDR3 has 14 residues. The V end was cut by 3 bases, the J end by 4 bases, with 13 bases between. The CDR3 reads CASSFGTSSYEQYF. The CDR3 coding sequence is TGTGCCAGCAGCTTTGGCACATCAAGTTACGAGCAGTACTTC.

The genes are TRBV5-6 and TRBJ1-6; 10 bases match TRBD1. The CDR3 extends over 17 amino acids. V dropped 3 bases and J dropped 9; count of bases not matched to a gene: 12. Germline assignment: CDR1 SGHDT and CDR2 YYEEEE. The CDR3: CASSSLSRDRGISPLHF. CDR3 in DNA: TGTGCCAGCAGCTCACTTTCTAGGGACAGGGGAATTTCACCCCTCCACTTT.

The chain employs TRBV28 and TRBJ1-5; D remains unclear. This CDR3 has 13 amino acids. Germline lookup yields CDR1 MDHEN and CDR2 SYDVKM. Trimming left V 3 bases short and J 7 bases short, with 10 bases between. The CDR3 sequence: CASSFGTDQPQHF. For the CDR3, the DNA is TGTGCCAGCAGTTTCGGCACGGACCAGCCCCAGCATTTT.